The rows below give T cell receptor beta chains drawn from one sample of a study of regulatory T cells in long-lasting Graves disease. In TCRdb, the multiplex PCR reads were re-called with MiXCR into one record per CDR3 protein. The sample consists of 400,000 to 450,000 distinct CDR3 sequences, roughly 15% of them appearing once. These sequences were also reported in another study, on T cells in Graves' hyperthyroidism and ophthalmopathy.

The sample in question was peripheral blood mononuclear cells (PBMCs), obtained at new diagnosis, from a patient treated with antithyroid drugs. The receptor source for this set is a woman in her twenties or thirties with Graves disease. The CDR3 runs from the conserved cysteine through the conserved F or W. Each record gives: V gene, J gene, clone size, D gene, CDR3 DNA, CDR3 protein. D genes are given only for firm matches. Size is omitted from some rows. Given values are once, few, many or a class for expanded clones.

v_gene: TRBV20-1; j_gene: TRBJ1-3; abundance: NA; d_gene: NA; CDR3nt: TGCAGTGCTAGATTCGGGGGGTCCTCTGGAAACACCATATATTTT; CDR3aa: CSARFGGSSGNTIYF
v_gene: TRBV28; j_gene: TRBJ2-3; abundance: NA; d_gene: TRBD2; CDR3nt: TGTGCCAGCAGTTTATTTGTGACTAGCGGGAGTGCAGATACGCAGTATTTT; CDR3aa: CASSLFVTSGSADTQYF
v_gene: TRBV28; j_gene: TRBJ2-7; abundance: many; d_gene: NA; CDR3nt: TGTGCCAGCAGCTCAGGTAGCCTCTCGAGCGGCGAGCAGTACTTC; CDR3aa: CASSSGSLSSGEQYF
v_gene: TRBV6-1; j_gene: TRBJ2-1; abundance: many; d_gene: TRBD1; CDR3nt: TGTGCCAGCGGGGCCGGGGACAGGGGGCGGGATGAGCAGTTCTTC; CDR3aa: CASGAGDRGRDEQFF
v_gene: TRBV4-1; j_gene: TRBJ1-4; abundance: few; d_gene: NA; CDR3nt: TGCGCCAGCAGCCAAACGCTCGGCAACGATGAAAAACTGTTTTTT; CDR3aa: CASSQTLGNDEKLFF
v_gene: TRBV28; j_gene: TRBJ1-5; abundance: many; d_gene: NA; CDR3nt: TGTGCCAGCATCCTAGGGCAGGGGAATCAGCCCCAGCATTTT; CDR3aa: CASILGQGNQPQHF
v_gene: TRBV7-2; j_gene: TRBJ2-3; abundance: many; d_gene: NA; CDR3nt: TGTGCCAGCAGCTTAGGGCGGGGAGATACGCAGTATTTT; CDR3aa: CASSLGRGDTQYF
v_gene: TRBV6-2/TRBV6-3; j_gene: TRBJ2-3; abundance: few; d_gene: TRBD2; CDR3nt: TGTGCCAGCAGACAACATAGCGGGAGGACCACAGATACGCAGTATTTT; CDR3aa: CASRQHSGRTTDTQYF
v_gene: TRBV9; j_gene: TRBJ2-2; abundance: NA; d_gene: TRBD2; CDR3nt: TGTGCCAGCAGCGTAGACCAGCGGGGGCCCGCCGGGGAGCTGTTTTTT; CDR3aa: CASSVDQRGPAGELFF
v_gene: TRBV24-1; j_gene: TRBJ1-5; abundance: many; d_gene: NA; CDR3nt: TGTGCCACCGCTTCCGGGAGCCTGGACCCCCAGCATTTT; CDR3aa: CATASGSLDPQHF
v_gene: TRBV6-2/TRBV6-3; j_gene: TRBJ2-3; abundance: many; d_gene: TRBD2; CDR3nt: TGTGCCAGCGCCGGGGGGGAGGCGACAGATACGCAGTATTTT; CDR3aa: CASAGGEATDTQYF
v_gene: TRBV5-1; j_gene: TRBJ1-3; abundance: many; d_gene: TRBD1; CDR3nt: TGCGCCAGCAGCTTGTTCGGACAGGGGACGTCTACTGGAAACACCATATATTTT; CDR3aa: CASSLFGQGTSTGNTIYF
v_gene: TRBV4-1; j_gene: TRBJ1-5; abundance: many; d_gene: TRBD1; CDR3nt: TGCGCCAGCAGCCAAGACTTCCGGGACAGAGGCTATCAGCCCCAGCATTTT; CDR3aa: CASSQDFRDRGYQPQHF
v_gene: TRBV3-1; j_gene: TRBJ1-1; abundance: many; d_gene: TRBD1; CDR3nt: TGTGCCAGCAGCCAGTTGGACAGGGACAGCGCTGAAGCTTTCTTT; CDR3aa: CASSQLDRDSAEAFF
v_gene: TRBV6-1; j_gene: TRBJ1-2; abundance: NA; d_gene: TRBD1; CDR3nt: TGTGCCAGCCAAAGCCGGGACAGAGGGTATGGCTACACCTTC; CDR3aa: CASQSRDRGYGYTF
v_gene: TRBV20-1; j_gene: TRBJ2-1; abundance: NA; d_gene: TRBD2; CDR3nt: TGCAGTGCTAGAGGTTCTAGCGGGAGTGTGTACAATGAGCAGTTCTTC; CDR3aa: CSARGSSGSVYNEQFF
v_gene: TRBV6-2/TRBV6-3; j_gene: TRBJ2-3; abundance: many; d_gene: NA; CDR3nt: TGTGCCAGCAGTTCTCTTCTGGGAGCAGGCACAGATACGCAGTATTTT; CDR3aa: CASSSLLGAGTDTQYF